This TCR beta chain was sequenced in a study of T-cell memory formation after mild COVID-19. As for the study in general: Clusters of TCRs were largely donor specific. Study-level results: A subset of responding clones appeared in pre-infection memory, suggesting cross-reactive memory joined. Whereas later expanders leaned CD4+, clones contracting day 15 to 85 showed a balanced CD4/CD8 makeup. Contracting CD4+ clones sat mainly in CM and EM; CD8+ in EMRA.

This clonotype was detected many times. Its antigen is still unknown. Germline V CDR1 and CDR2: SEHNR, FQNEAQ (reference sequence). This CDR3 spans 14 amino acids. After removal of 3 bases from V and 6 bases from J, the junction contained 4 bases not matched to a gene. TCRdb re-called the 5' RACE reads with MiXCR, one entry per CDR3 protein. The sample includes around 300,000 distinct CDR3 sequences, roughly 15% seen only once; the top ten take about a fifth. The receptor was derived from a young man who had mild COVID-19 (a few samples of this study predate the infection). Cell type and time point are not known. This chain uses TRBV7-9 with TRBJ1-5; TRBD1 agrees at 8 bases. Sequencing was done on a sample of PBMCs or a T cell subset sorted from them (not recorded which). The CDR3 loop reads CASSFTGGGQPQHF. CDR3 DNA sequence: TGTGCCAGCAGCTTCACAGGGGGTGGTCAGCCCCAGCATTTT. Full variable domain (outside the CDR3, taken from reference TRBV7-9 and TRBJ1-5): DTGVSQNPRHKITKRGQNVTFRCDPISEHNRLYWYRQTLGQGPEFLTYFQNEAQLEKSRLLSDRFSAERPKGSFSTLEIQRTEQGDSAMYLCASSFTGGGQPQHFGDGTRLSIL.